A selection of T cell receptor beta chains follows, all from one sample in a study of human T cells and chemical hapten exposure. TCRdb re-called the RACE reads with MiXCR, one entry per CDR3 protein. Of 180,000 or so distinct CDR3 sequences listed, just under 30% are singletons. The sequencing used whole blood, collected in connection with sensitization to the hapten diphenylcyclopropenone (DPC). The receptor source for this set is a woman aged 25 to 45 with alopecia areata. Some clones in this sample may be carry-over from other donors' samples. CDR3s include the opening cysteine and the closing phenylalanine or tryptophan. Fields, in order: CDR3 protein, CDR3 DNA, J gene, D gene, V gene, clone size. A D gene is named only where the DNA matches it firmly. Size is stated for part of the rows, as once, few or many counts, or as a class when the clone is expanded.

CDR3aa: CASSLFQYNSPLHF; CDR3nt: TGTGCCAGCAGCTTGTTTCAGTATAATTCACCCCTCCACTTT; j_gene: TRBJ1-6; d_gene: NA; v_gene: TRBV5-6; abundance: NA
CDR3aa: CASSKISCLLCGYTF; CDR3nt: TGTGCCAGCAGCAAAATATCCTGTCTTTTATGCGGCTACACCTTC; j_gene: TRBJ1-2; d_gene: NA; v_gene: TRBV21-1; abundance: NA
CDR3aa: CASNNRATNEKLFF; CDR3nt: TGTGCCAGCAACAACAGGGCAACTAATGAAAAACTGTTTTTT; j_gene: TRBJ1-4; d_gene: NA; v_gene: TRBV6-2/TRBV6-3; abundance: NA
CDR3aa: CASGEYGTGNFDYGYTF; CDR3nt: TGTGCCAGCGGGGAATACGGGACAGGCAATTTCGACTATGGCTACACCTTC; j_gene: TRBJ1-2; d_gene: TRBD1; v_gene: TRBV27; abundance: NA
CDR3aa: CASSQDGSSRYSYEQYF; CDR3nt: TGCGCCAGCAGCCAAGATGGGTCTAGCAGATACTCCTACGAGCAGTACTTC; j_gene: TRBJ2-7; d_gene: NA; v_gene: TRBV4-1; abundance: NA
CDR3aa: CSVATVGGETQYF; CDR3nt: TGCAGCGTGGCCACAGTGGGGGGAGAGACCCAGTACTTC; j_gene: TRBJ2-5; d_gene: NA; v_gene: TRBV29-1; abundance: NA
CDR3aa: CASSLTDREGTEAFF; CDR3nt: TGTGCCAGCAGCCTCACGGACAGGGAAGGCACTGAAGCTTTCTTT; j_gene: TRBJ1-1; d_gene: TRBD1; v_gene: TRBV4-2; abundance: NA
CDR3aa: CATSDSRGGSNQPQHF; CDR3nt: TGTGCCACCAGTGATTCCCGGGGGGGGAGCAATCAGCCCCAGCATTTT; j_gene: TRBJ1-5; d_gene: NA; v_gene: TRBV24-1; abundance: NA
CDR3aa: CASSQGRQAPNEQYF; CDR3nt: TGCGCCAGCAGCCAAGGCCGACAGGCTCCCAACGAGCAGTACTTC; j_gene: TRBJ2-7; d_gene: NA; v_gene: TRBV4-1; abundance: once
CDR3aa: CASSAGTHNHPNNEQFF; CDR3nt: TGTGCCAGCAGCGCCGGGACACACAATCACCCCAACAATGAGCAGTTCTTC; j_gene: TRBJ2-1; d_gene: NA; v_gene: TRBV5-8; abundance: NA
CDR3aa: CASSLVGGGNYGYTF; CDR3nt: TGTGCCAGCAGTTTGGTTGGGGGGGGTAACTATGGCTACACCTTC; j_gene: TRBJ1-2; d_gene: NA; v_gene: TRBV28; abundance: few
CDR3aa: CSARHDTPDEKLFF; CDR3nt: TGCAGTGCTAGGCACGACACCCCGGATGAAAAACTGTTTTTT; j_gene: TRBJ1-4; d_gene: NA; v_gene: TRBV20-1; abundance: NA
CDR3aa: CASSQQTSSQETQYF; CDR3nt: TGCGCCAGCAGCCAACAGACGTCCAGCCAAGAGACCCAGTACTTC; j_gene: TRBJ2-5; d_gene: NA; v_gene: TRBV4-3; abundance: NA
CDR3aa: CATTINGVWASQAKNIQYF; CDR3nt: TGTGCCACCACCATTAACGGCGTGTGGGCTAGCCAAGCCAAAAACATTCAGTACTTC; j_gene: TRBJ2-4; d_gene: NA; v_gene: TRBV24-1; abundance: NA
CDR3aa: CASSQDAVAGGTGELFF; CDR3nt: TGTGCCAGCAGCCAAGACGCTGTGGCAGGGGGCACCGGGGAGCTGTTTTTT; j_gene: TRBJ2-2; d_gene: TRBD1; v_gene: TRBV3-1; abundance: many
CDR3aa: CSARTSGGLDTQYF; CDR3nt: TGCAGTGCTAGGACTAGCGGGGGTCTCGATACGCAGTATTTT; j_gene: TRBJ2-3; d_gene: TRBD2; v_gene: TRBV20-1; abundance: few
CDR3aa: CASNEGYYYGYTF; CDR3nt: TGTGCCAGCAATGAGGGTTACTACTATGGCTACACCTTC; j_gene: TRBJ1-2; d_gene: NA; v_gene: TRBV28; abundance: NA
CDR3aa: CASSKTGADSYEQYF; CDR3nt: TGTGCCAGCAGCAAGACAGGGGCCGACTCCTACGAGCAGTACTTC; j_gene: TRBJ2-7; d_gene: TRBD1; v_gene: TRBV9; abundance: NA
CDR3aa: CSVVLRPYEQYF; CDR3nt: TGCAGCGTTGTACTCAGGCCTTACGAGCAGTACTTC; j_gene: TRBJ2-7; d_gene: NA; v_gene: TRBV29-1; abundance: NA
CDR3aa: CSVEDRAGGYNEQFF; CDR3nt: TGCAGCGTTGAAGATAGAGCGGGAGGGTACAATGAGCAGTTCTTC; j_gene: TRBJ2-1; d_gene: TRBD2; v_gene: TRBV29-1; abundance: NA
CDR3aa: CATSSHTQGSGELFF; CDR3nt: TGTGCCACCAGCAGCCATACACAGGGTTCCGGGGAGCTGTTTTTT; j_gene: TRBJ2-2; d_gene: NA; v_gene: TRBV15; abundance: few
CDR3aa: CASSSGLAVGPTDTQYF; CDR3nt: TGTGCCAGCAGCTCTGGACTAGCGGTCGGACCCACAGATACGCAGTATTTT; j_gene: TRBJ2-3; d_gene: TRBD2; v_gene: TRBV11-1; abundance: NA
CDR3aa: CASSKVNQGRSPLHF; CDR3nt: TGTGCCAGCAGCAAAGTTAATCAGGGGAGGTCACCCCTCCACTTT; j_gene: TRBJ1-6; d_gene: NA; v_gene: TRBV21-1; abundance: NA
CDR3aa: CSVGRTAGTGELFF; CDR3nt: TGCAGCGTTGGACGGACAGCGGGCACCGGGGAGCTGTTTTTT; j_gene: TRBJ2-2; d_gene: NA; v_gene: TRBV29-1; abundance: NA
CDR3aa: CASSHASGSLNEQFF; CDR3nt: TGCGCCAGCAGCCACGCTAGCGGGAGTCTGAATGAGCAGTTCTTC; j_gene: TRBJ2-1; d_gene: TRBD2; v_gene: TRBV4-1; abundance: NA
CDR3aa: CASSQKITGDLAKNIQYF; CDR3nt: TGCGCCAGCAGCCAAAAGATTACAGGGGACTTAGCCAAAAACATTCAGTACTTC; j_gene: TRBJ2-4; d_gene: NA; v_gene: TRBV4-3; abundance: once
CDR3aa: CASSQDGQGVRFGYTF; CDR3nt: TGTGCCAGCAGCCAAGATGGGCAGGGGGTCCGTTTTGGCTACACCTTC; j_gene: TRBJ1-2; d_gene: TRBD1; v_gene: TRBV4-2; abundance: NA
CDR3aa: CASREPSSYNEQFF; CDR3nt: TGTGCCAGTAGGGAGCCTTCCTCCTACAATGAGCAGTTCTTC; j_gene: TRBJ2-1; d_gene: NA; v_gene: TRBV4-2; abundance: NA
CDR3aa: CATRSSGANVLTF; CDR3nt: TGTGCCACCAGATCCTCTGGGGCCAACGTCCTGACTTTC; j_gene: TRBJ2-6; d_gene: NA; v_gene: TRBV15; abundance: NA
CDR3aa: CASSYGTSGRETQYF; CDR3nt: TGTGCCAGCAGTTACGGGACTAGCGGTCGAGAGACCCAGTACTTC; j_gene: TRBJ2-5; d_gene: TRBD2; v_gene: TRBV6-5; abundance: NA
CDR3aa: CATSGPDSQEATNEKLFF; CDR3nt: TGTGCCACCAGTGGTCCTGACAGTCAAGAAGCAACTAATGAAAAACTGTTTTTT; j_gene: TRBJ1-4; d_gene: NA; v_gene: TRBV24-1; abundance: few
CDR3aa: CASSMRGSTYEQYF; CDR3nt: TGTGCCAGTAGTATGAGGGGGAGTACCTACGAGCAGTACTTC; j_gene: TRBJ2-7; d_gene: NA; v_gene: TRBV19; abundance: NA
CDR3aa: CASTQRNEQFF; CDR3nt: TGTGCCAGCACCCAACGCAATGAGCAGTTCTTC; j_gene: TRBJ2-1; d_gene: NA; v_gene: TRBV28; abundance: NA
CDR3aa: CSVEDRQGF; CDR3nt: TGCAGCGTTGAAGACCGACAGGGTTTC; j_gene: TRBJ1-2; d_gene: TRBD1; v_gene: TRBV29-1; abundance: NA
CDR3aa: CASSRTVSGNTIYF; CDR3nt: TGTGCCAGCAGCAGGACAGTCTCTGGAAACACCATATATTTT; j_gene: TRBJ1-3; d_gene: NA; v_gene: TRBV3-1; abundance: many
CDR3aa: CASSLDGAPGGYGYTF; CDR3nt: TGTGCCAGCAGCTTAGATGGCGCCCCCGGGGGCTATGGCTACACCTTC; j_gene: TRBJ1-2; d_gene: NA; v_gene: TRBV11-2; abundance: NA
CDR3aa: CASSYSTRGLGTDTQYF; CDR3nt: TGTGCCAGCAGTTACTCGACGCGGGGGCTCGGCACAGATACGCAGTATTTT; j_gene: TRBJ2-3; d_gene: NA; v_gene: TRBV6-2/TRBV6-3; abundance: NA